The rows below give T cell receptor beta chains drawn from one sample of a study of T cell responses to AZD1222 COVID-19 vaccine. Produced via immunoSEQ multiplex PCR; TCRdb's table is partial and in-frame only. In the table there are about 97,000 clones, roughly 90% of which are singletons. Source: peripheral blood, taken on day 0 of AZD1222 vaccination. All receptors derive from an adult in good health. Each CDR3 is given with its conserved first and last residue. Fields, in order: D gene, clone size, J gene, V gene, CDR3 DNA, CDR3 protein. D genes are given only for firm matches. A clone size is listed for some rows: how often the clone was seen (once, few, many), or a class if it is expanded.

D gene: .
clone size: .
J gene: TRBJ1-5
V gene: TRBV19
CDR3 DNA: TGTGCCAGTAGTATTCAGATTGATCAGCCCCAGCATTTT
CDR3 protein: CASSIQIDQPQHF

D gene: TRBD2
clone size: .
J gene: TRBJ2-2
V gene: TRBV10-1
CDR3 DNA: TGCGCCACCGCGGGCGGGAGGAACACCGGGGAGCTGTTTTTT
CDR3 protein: CATAGGRNTGELFF

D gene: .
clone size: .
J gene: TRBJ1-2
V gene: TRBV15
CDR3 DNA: TGTGCCACCAGCACGGGGGAGAACTATGGCTACACCTTC
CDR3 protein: CATSTGENYGYTF

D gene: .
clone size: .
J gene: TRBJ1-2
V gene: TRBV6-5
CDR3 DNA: TGTGCCAGCAGTTCCCCGGGGAGCTATGGCTACACCTTC
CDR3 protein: CASSSPGSYGYTF

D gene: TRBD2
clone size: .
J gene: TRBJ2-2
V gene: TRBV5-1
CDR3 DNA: TGCGCCAGCAGCGGGTCGGGTGCGGGAGTGGCCGGGGAGCTGTTTTTT
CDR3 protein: CASSGSGAGVAGELFF

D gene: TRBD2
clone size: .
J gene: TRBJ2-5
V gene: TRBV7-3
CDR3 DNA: TGTGCCAGCAGCTTAAGGACTAGCGGAACTCTCCGAGAGACCCAGTACTTC
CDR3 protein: CASSLRTSGTLRETQYF

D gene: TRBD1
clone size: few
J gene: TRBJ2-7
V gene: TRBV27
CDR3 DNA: TGTGCCAGCAGGTGGCAGGGGGCTTACGAGCAGTACTTC
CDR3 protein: CASRWQGAYEQYF

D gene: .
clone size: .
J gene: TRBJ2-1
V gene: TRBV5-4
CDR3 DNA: TGTGCCAGCAGCTTGGTCGGGGGTAACAATGAGCAGTTCTTC
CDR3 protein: CASSLVGGNNEQFF

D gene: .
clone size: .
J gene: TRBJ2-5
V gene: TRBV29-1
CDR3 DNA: TGCAGCGTTGGAGGGGACTCCCAAGAGACCCAGTACTTC
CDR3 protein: CSVGGDSQETQYF

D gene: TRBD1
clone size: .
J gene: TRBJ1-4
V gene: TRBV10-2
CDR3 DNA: TGCGCCAGCAGAGCGACAGGGCTTAATGAAAAACTGTTTTTT
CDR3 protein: CASRATGLNEKLFF

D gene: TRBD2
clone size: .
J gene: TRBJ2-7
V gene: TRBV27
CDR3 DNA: TGTGCCAGCATGATACTAGCGGGAGAGAACTACGAGCAGTACTTC
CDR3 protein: CASMILAGENYEQYF

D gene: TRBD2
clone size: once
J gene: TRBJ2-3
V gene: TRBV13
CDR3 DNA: TGTGCCAGCAGCCGTCGGGGGGGGCCAAACACAGATACGCAGTATTTT
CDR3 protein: CASSRRGGPNTDTQYF

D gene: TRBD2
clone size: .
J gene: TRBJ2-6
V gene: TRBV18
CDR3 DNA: TGTGCCAGCTCTTTAAGGGCACTAGCGGGAGAAGCTGGGGCCAACGTCCTGACTTTC
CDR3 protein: CASSLRALAGEAGANVLTF

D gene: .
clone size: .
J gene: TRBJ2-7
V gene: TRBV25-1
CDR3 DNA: TGTGCCAGCAGAGCCGGGAACTCCTACGAGCAGTACTTC
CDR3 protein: CASRAGNSYEQYF